This T cell receptor beta chain appears in the sequencing data of a study of cytomegalovirus exposure and HLA in healthy donors. About the study: Some 180 million T cells yielded some 120 million unique TCR beta sequences in earlier analysis.

This CDR3 has 15 amino acids. Germline V gene sequence: CDR1 SGHRS, CDR2 YFSETQ. After removal of 3 bases from V and 8 bases from J, the junction contained 9 bases not matched to a gene. For this clone: The antigen is not known.

Regarding donors, all were healthy bone marrow donors. Study-wide results and limits: CMV antigen specificity of a few CMV-associated chains was confirmed in vitro.

Amplification used 60 Vbeta primers and 13 Jbeta primers. Assay: immunoSEQ multiplex PCR; the TCRdb copy retains only in-frame clones and omits some. The data show more than 150,000 clones, about 88% seen once. The sequencing sample was made of PBMCs. The genes are TRBV5-1 and TRBJ2-1, with 9 bases that match TRBD2. The sequence derives from a girl under three years old in good health and CMV-seronegative. Written as DNA, the CDR3 is TGCGCCAGCAGCTCTCTTGGTGCGGGAGGGTATGAGCAGTTCTTC. This codes for CASSSLGAGGYEQFF.